Each of the 18 T cell receptor beta chains below was sequenced from the same sample in a study of blood T cell repertoires in COVID-19. Libraries were prepared by immunoSEQ multiplex PCR; TCRdb keeps only in-frame clonotypes and omits some of them. There are around 140,000 clones in the sample; 75% to 90% occur only once, and 18% lies in the top ten. The specimen was peripheral blood. These receptors were taken from a man aged 50-59 years with active or convalescent COVID-19.

The J gene is TRBJ1-2, the V gene TRBV19, with 10 bases matching TRBD1. CDR3 size: 15 residues. Germline CDR1 LNHDA, CDR2 SQIVND (reference sequence). Trimming cost V 6 bases and J 8 bases; bases outside gene matches: 12. The CDR3 DNA reads TGTGCCAGTAGGTTAGTGGGACAGGGGTCCTTCGGCTACACCTTC. This gives the protein CASRLVGQGSFGYTF. The whole variable domain, filled in from reference TRBV19 and TRBJ1-2, reads DGGITQSPKYLFRKEGQNVTLSCEQNLNHDAMYWYRQDPGQGLRLIYYSQIVNDFQKGDIAEGYSVSREKKESFPLTVTSAQKNPTAFYLCASRLVGQGSFGYTFGSGTRLTVV.

V gene TRBV9 combines with J gene TRBJ1-2, with D unclear. This CDR3 comprises 16 residues. The germline CDR1 and CDR2 sequences are SGDLS and YYNGEE. The V end was cut by 0 bases, the J end by 4 bases, with 16 bases between. The CDR3 spells CASSVGQAGEPYGYTF. CDR3 DNA: TGTGCCAGCAGCGTAGGGCAGGCAGGCGAACCCTATGGCTACACCTTC.

The rearrangement joins TRBV10-2 to TRBJ2-5, with 12 positions matching TRBD1. In germline, CDR1 is WSHSY, CDR2 SAAADI. CDR3 size: 17 residues. The V and J ends lost 6 bases and 4 bases, in that order; junction bases with no gene match: 12. Written as DNA, the CDR3 is TGCGCCAGCAGGAAGCGGGGACAGGGGGCTTTCGGAGAGACCCAGTACTTC. Translated: CASRKRGQGAFGETQYF.

The chain is built from TRBV12-5 and TRBJ1-6; D perhaps matches TRBD1 (5 bases). The V and J ends lost 3 bases and 6 bases respectively, with 18 bases between them. CDR1 and CDR2 from the germline V gene are LGHNT and FRNRAP. The CDR3 consists of 17 residues. In DNA, the CDR3 is TGTGCTAGTGGTTTACGCGCCCCCCCGCAGGGTAATTCACCCCTCCACTTT. Translating it yields CASGLRAPPQGNSPLHF.

This clone was seen a single time. This chain uses TRBV3-1 (or the pseudogene TRBV3-2) with TRBJ2-1, with D uncertain. Germline V gene data show CDR1 as LGHDT and CDR2 as YNNKEL (reference sequence). The V and J ends lost 0 bases and 2 bases respectively, with 8 bases between them. CDR3 length equals 15 residues. The CDR3 DNA sequence: TGTGCCAGCAGCCAAGACGTCCTACCCTACAATGAGCAGTTCTTC. Translation gives CASSQDVLPYNEQFF.

This clone was observed a handful of times. V usage is TRBV11-2 and J usage is TRBJ2-2, with D maybe TRBD2 (5 bases). Germline V lookup: CDR1 SGHAT, CDR2 FQNNGV. The V gene lost 1 base and the J gene lost 2 bases, with 11 bases spanning the gap. The CDR3 covers 16 residues. The CDR3 DNA is TGTGCCAGCAGCTTAGGCTCCCGGGGTAACACCGGGGAGCTGTTTTTT. Translating it yields CASSLGSRGNTGELFF.

The chain recombines TRBV3-1 (or the pseudogene TRBV3-2) with TRBJ2-2, with D unresolved. Germline loops: CDR1 LGHDT, CDR2 YNNKEL (reference sequence). CDR3 length: 17 residues. The germline V and J ends were trimmed by 5 bases and 4 bases, with 20 bases remaining between them. CDR3 in amino acids: CASSDLSLTGGTGELFF. CDR3 in DNA: TGTGCCAGCAGCGACCTAAGCCTCACCGGCGGCACCGGGGAGCTGTTTTTT.

This sequence joins TRBV7-2 and TRBJ2-3; maybe TRBD1 (6 bases). V was pared by 0 bases and J by 7 bases, with 23 bases between. Germline CDR1 and CDR2: SGHTA and FQGNSA. CDR3 length: 18 residues. This chain's CDR3 is CASSLAVSRQGNFYTQYF. The CDR3 coding sequence is TGTGCCAGCAGCTTAGCCGTTTCACGTCAGGGGAATTTTTATACGCAGTATTTT.

The V gene is TRBV7-2, the J gene TRBJ2-3; tentatively, D is TRBD2 (6 bases). Germline-derived CDR1 and CDR2 are SGHTA and FQGNSA. V dropped 1 base and J dropped 0 bases, with 11 bases sitting between them. This CDR3 spans 16 amino acids. The CDR3 nucleotides read TGTGCCAGCAGCTTAGGCGGGGCCGCTAGCACAGATACGCAGTATTTT. As protein: CASSLGGAASTDTQYF.

The chain combines TRBV15 with TRBJ2-5; 8 positions agree with TRBD2. J gave up 4 bases and V 6 bases, and 13 bases lay outside the gene matches. Germline loops: CDR1 LNHNV, CDR2 YYDKDF (reference sequence). The CDR3 is made up of 16 amino acids. The CDR3 DNA follows: TGTGCCACCAGTAAGAGCAGGGAGCGGGGGCGAGAGACCCAGTACTTC. This gives the protein CATSKSRERGRETQYF.

CDR3 bases: TGTGCCAGCAGCCAGTGGACGGGGAGCAATCAGCCCCAGCATTTT. Its translation is CASSQWTGSNQPQHF. The chain combines TRBV3-1 (or the pseudogene TRBV3-2) with TRBJ1-5; D gene ambiguous. This CDR3 spans 15 amino acids. CDR1 and CDR2 (germline): LGHDT, YNNKEL (reference sequence). V was trimmed by 3 bases and J by 1 base, leaving 10 bases between them.

This CDR3 reads CASSDNRALTDTQYF. The CDR3 region has the DNA TGCGCCAGCAGTGACAACAGGGCCTTAACAGATACGCAGTATTTT. The V call is TRBV10-1, the J call TRBJ2-3, with a weak D call TRBD1 (6 bases). The CDR3 is made up of 15 amino acids. Trimming cost V 3 bases and J 3 bases, with 13 bases left between them. Germline V lookup: CDR1 WNHNN, CDR2 SYGVQD (reference sequence).

The J gene is TRBJ1-2, the V gene TRBV6-1; D not certain. There are 15 residues in the CDR3. Trimming cost V 0 bases and J 8 bases, with 16 bases left between them. Germline V lookup: CDR1 MNHNS, CDR2 SASEGT. CDR3 region: CASSEALRDWEGYTF. In DNA, the CDR3 is TGTGCCAGCAGTGAAGCTTTAAGGGATTGGGAGGGCTACACCTTC.

The chain joins TRBV28 to TRBJ1-5; D remains unclear. Germline values: CDR1 MDHEN, CDR2 SYDVKM. The CDR3 is 13 residues long. Between the trimmed V and J ends, which lost 2 bases and 5 bases, there was a span of 7 bases. The CDR3 region is CASSLDTYQPQHF. The CDR3 DNA reads TGTGCCAGCAGTTTAGACACCTATCAGCCCCAGCATTTT.

As for this clone: A read error may explain this, as a much larger clone is one base away. This chain links TRBV6-1 with TRBJ2-2, with D hard to call. The V gene lost 3 bases and the J gene lost 2 bases, with 7 bases spanning the gap. The germline V gene encodes CDR1 MNHNS and CDR2 SASEGT. This CDR3 is 14 amino acids long. The CDR3, as DNA: TGTGCCAGCAGTGAGGTCAGAAACACCGGGGAGCTGTTTTTT. Amino acid sequence: CASSEVRNTGELFF.

This chain connects TRBV3-1 (or the pseudogene TRBV3-2) to TRBJ2-5, with 9 bases aligning to TRBD2. V gave up 4 bases and J gave up 4 bases; unmatched junction bases: 10. Germline assignment: CDR1 LGHDT and CDR2 YNNKEL (reference sequence). CDR3 size: 16 residues. This CDR3 is CASSLELSSGAETQYF. In DNA form, the CDR3 reads TGTGCCAGCAGCCTTGAGCTTTCTAGCGGGGCAGAGACCCAGTACTTC.

V is TRBV20-1 and J is TRBJ2-7; D is possibly TRBD1 (7 bases). CDR3 length equals 15 residues. Germline CDR1 is DFQATT and CDR2 is SNEGSKA (reference sequence). V was shortened by 3 bases and J by 0 bases, with 15 bases between the two germline ends. The CDR3, as DNA: TGCAGTGCTAGTCGGGGGACAGATAGCTCCTACGAGCAGTACTTC. The encoded protein is CSASRGTDSSYEQYF.

The rearrangement uses TRBV18 and TRBJ2-5; D call uncertain. The CDR3 has 14 residues. The V gene's germline CDR1 is KGHSH and CDR2 LQKENI. V lost 2 bases to trimming and J lost 5 bases, with 12 bases between them. Here the CDR3 reads CASSPGSLGETQYF. CDR3 DNA: TGTGCCAGCTCACCAGGGTCCCTCGGGGAGACCCAGTACTTC.